Given below is one T cell receptor (beta chain) in context. This specimen belongs to a study of blood T cell repertoires in COVID-19. Study background: Both acute and convalescent COVID-19 samples were obtained from the United States, Italy and Spain. T cells, B-cell-depleted T cells, or PBMCs provided the cDNA or gDNA that served as material.

Germline-derived CDR1 and CDR2 are MGHDK and SYGVNS. Trimming removed 9 bases from V and 6 bases from J, with 12 bases in between. CDR3 length equals 11 residues. As processed by the authors: Estimated nucleated cell counts came from reference gene primer amplification. The data were produced by immunoSEQ multiplex PCR, yet TCRdb's version contains in-frame clones alone and is incomplete. Clonal size and the V and J genes are those of that table, whereas D and trimming came from the DNA. This table holds 45,000 to 50,000 clones, 88% found once. The sequence was collected from a man aged 45-60 years with active COVID-19. V gene TRBV25-1 combines with J gene TRBJ2-7; a weak D match, TRBD2 (6 bases). The specimen sequenced was peripheral blood. The CDR3 protein is CASSIAAEQYF. The CDR3 bases are TGTGCCAGTTCCATAGCGGCCGAGCAGTACTTC.